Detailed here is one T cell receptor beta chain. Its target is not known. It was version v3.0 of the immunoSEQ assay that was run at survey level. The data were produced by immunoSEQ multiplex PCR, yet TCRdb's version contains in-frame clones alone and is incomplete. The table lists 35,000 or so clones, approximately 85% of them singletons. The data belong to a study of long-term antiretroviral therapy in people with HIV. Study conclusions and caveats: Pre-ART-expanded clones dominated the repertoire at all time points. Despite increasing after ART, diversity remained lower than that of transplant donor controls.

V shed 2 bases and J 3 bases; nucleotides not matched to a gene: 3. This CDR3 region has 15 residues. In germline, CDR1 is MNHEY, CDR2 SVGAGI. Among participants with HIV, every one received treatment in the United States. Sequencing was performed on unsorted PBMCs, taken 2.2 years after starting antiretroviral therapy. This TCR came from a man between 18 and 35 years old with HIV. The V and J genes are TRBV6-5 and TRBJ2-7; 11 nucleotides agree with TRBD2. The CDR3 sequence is CASSYGTSGYYEQYF. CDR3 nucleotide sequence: TGTGCCAGCAGTTACGGGACTAGCGGTTACTACGAGCAGTACTTC.